Listed here is a single TCR beta chain. Its matching antigen is unknown. Expressed TCRB transcripts were sequenced, since all the RNA that had been isolated was reverse transcribed. TCRdb's copy holds only in-frame clones and misses some; the assay was immunoSEQ multiplex PCR. The sample lists tens of thousands of clones, 55% to 70% occurring once. This specimen comes from a study of beta chain features in type 1 diabetes. Turning to the study itself: Examination covered some 110,000,000 sorted cells spanning all samples. The study's findings and limits: Any HLA-type effect on TCRB rearrangement remained unresolved here. Cells expressing TCR highly could be over-represented by cDNA sequencing. All four CD4+ subsets of Type 1 diabetes patients contained TCRB CDR3s that were moderately but significantly shorter.

Based on CD45RO/CCR7/CD25/CD127/CD95/CD27, CD4+ regulatory, stem cell-like memory, naive and central memory cells were sorted. This CDR3 spans 15 amino acids. The junction had 3 bases not matched to a gene; V was cut back by 4 bases and J by 5 bases. Germline assignment: CDR1 SGHNT and CDR2 YENEEA. V is TRBV11-3 and J is TRBJ2-2, with 11 bases identical to TRBD1. The sequencing input was stem cell memory CD4+ T cells from blood. The source is a woman aged 25-40 years with type 1 diabetes. In nucleotides, the CDR3 is TGTGCCAGCAGCTCCGGGACAGGGGGAACCGGGGAGCTGTTTTTT. Translated: CASSSGTGGTGELFF.